This is a list of T cell receptor beta chains from one sample in a study of cytomegalovirus exposure and HLA in healthy donors. This table comes from immunoSEQ multiplex PCR, and its TCRdb copy is limited to in-frame clones, with some not included. The table records over 130,000 clones, around 74% of them present only once. The sequencing sample was made of PBMCs. Source of these receptors: a man aged 45-60 years in good health and CMV-seropositive. CDR3s leave out the opening cysteine and the closing phenylalanine or tryptophan. D genes are given only for firm matches.

v_call,d_call,cdr3_aa
TRBV7-7,-,ASSSPGETQY
TRBV11-2,-,ASSLDWGGRYEQY
TRBV7-9,-,ASRQLDETQY
TRBV5-1,-,ASRSQGQETQY
TRBV11-3,-,ASSSQSGGSSYEQY
TRBV6-1,TRBD1,ASSRTGGDYNEQF
TRBV27,-,ASSLSGATVNSPLH
TRBV29-1,TRBD1,SAKTGGGNQPQH
TRBV27,TRBD1,ASSLVGQGVSQETQY
TRBV4-1,TRBD2,ASSQEILTSGRGSGELF
TRBV10-3,TRBD2,GSRLAGEGEQY
TRBV6-5,-,ASSYGGAEDTQY
TRBV13,TRBD2,ASSLETSGSYEQY
TRBV25-1,-,ASSEVALQGSQQF
TRBV5-4,TRBD1,ASRRDRGYNEQF
TRBV7-8,-,ASSLEGPGMDYGYT
TRBV7-7,-,ASSLALGVTQTQY
TRBV11-3,-,ASSSGLMGTGELF
TRBV6-5,TRBD2,ASSYVGTSGSEQY
TRBV27,-,ASTNRATSTDTQY
TRBV5-1,-,ASSSRSSTDTQY
TRBV28,-,ASSLYEQYFYEQY
TRBV27,-,ASSPSDRDTHEQY
TRBV15,TRBD2,ATSILAGGSNEQF
TRBV6-5,-,ASSHPRSSYNEQF
TRBV21-1,-,ASSKRPGQGSGANVLT
TRBV13,-,ASSLGRQETQY
TRBV7-2,TRBD2,ASSPWSAGEREQF
TRBV6-1,-,ASSLSREAF
TRBV6-1,-,ASSSGLRSYEQY
TRBV28,-,ASSLWREKLF
TRBV6-1,-,ASSEGTTDLYGYT
TRBV5-1,TRBD1,ASSFPGGSNEKLF
TRBV30,TRBD1,AWSTTQGAGYT
TRBV7-9,TRBD2,ASSMGASGSDEQF
TRBV6-4,TRBD1,ASSAGQGADTQY
TRBV6-5,TRBD1,ASSPGGGEQF
TRBV14,-,ASSPPGTTNEKLF
TRBV5-1,-,ASSGRGFTNEKLF
TRBV6-4,TRBD2,ASSDGTSGDLNEQF
TRBV18,-,ASSHGLERPNYEQY
TRBV28,-,ASSSGSFSGNTIY
TRBV9,TRBD2,ASSVGLAGATGEQY
TRBV5-8,-,ASSSRVLQY
TRBV18,TRBD1,ASSRNSGGETQY
TRBV19,TRBD2,ASSIVLAGAGIRNTGELF
TRBV29-1,-,SGGQMNTEAF
TRBV7-9,-,ASSSSRDQPQH
TRBV10-3,TRBD1,AISESLDRGRTEAF